The rows below give T cell receptor beta chains drawn from one sample of a study of shared clonotypes between healthy human individuals. The method was immunoSEQ multiplex PCR; TCRdb's version includes in-frame clones alone and lacks a portion of them. The sample includes about 2 million clones, roughly 95% seen only once; the top ten take 0.85% to 1.2%. The sequencing sample was made of naive CD8+ T cells sorted from blood. Every receptor here comes from a man between 18 and 35 years old in good health. Each CDR3 is given with its conserved first and last residue. The D gene is left open where the match is weak. Not all rows give a size; the values are once, few, many and, for expanded clones, a class.

size,J,V,D,DNA,CDR3
.,TRBJ2-2,TRBV5-8,.,TGTGCCAGCAGCTTGGAGGATGAAAAAAACACCGGGGAGCTGTTTTTT,CASSLEDEKNTGELFF
.,TRBJ2-1,TRBV19,TRBD2,TGTGCCAGTAGAAGACTAGCGGGGGGATTAGATGAGCAGTTCTTC,CASRRLAGGLDEQFF
.,TRBJ2-7,TRBV5-8,.,TGTGCCAGCAGCACGGAGGACTGGTACGAGCAGTACTTC,CASSTEDWYEQYF
.,TRBJ2-7,TRBV5-4,.,TGTGCCAGCAGCTTGGACTTAACCTACGAGCAGTACTTC,CASSLDLTYEQYF
.,TRBJ2-7,TRBV11-2,TRBD2,TGTGCCAGCAGCCTCGGTTTCTTAGCGGGAGACGAGCAGTACTTC,CASSLGFLAGDEQYF
.,TRBJ1-1,TRBV13,TRBD1,TGTGCCAGCAGCTTAGAACAGGGGAAAAACACTGAAGCTTTCTTT,CASSLEQGKNTEAFF
once,TRBJ1-1,TRBV19,.,TGTGCCAGTAGTATAGTTGCCGGGATACCCCTGAACACTGAAGCTTTCTTT,CASSIVAGIPLNTEAFF
once,TRBJ2-7,TRBV5-6,.,TGTGCCAGCAGCTTAGGAGATAGCTCCTACGAGCAGTACTTC,CASSLGDSSYEQYF
.,TRBJ2-5,TRBV7-6,.,TGTGCCAGCAGCTTAAGGTTGGACTCCCAAGAGACCCAGTACTTC,CASSLRLDSQETQYF
.,TRBJ2-7,TRBV10-2,.,TGCGCCAGCAGTGCCGGGAGTGGCGAGCAGTACTTC,CASSAGSGEQYF
.,TRBJ2-3,TRBV19,.,TGTGCCAGTAGCAGTCTAAAGGCCCTCTTAGATACGCAGTATTTT,CASSSLKALLDTQYF
.,TRBJ2-5,TRBV5-1,TRBD2,TGCGCCAGCAGCTTGGGCCCCGGACTAGCGGGGGGTTTGGAGACCCAGTACTTC,CASSLGPGLAGGLETQYF
.,TRBJ2-7,TRBV7-9,.,TGTGCCAGCAGCTTAGAGGGGGTCGAGCAGTACTTC,CASSLEGVEQYF
once,TRBJ2-7,TRBV5-1,TRBD1,TGCGCCAGCAGCTTGACCCTCCGGGACAGGGGGCTTGGAGAGCAGTACTTC,CASSLTLRDRGLGEQYF
once,TRBJ1-5,TRBV28,TRBD1,TGTGCCAGCAGCACGGACAGGGAGGGCAATCAGCCCCAGCATTTT,CASSTDREGNQPQHF
.,TRBJ1-5,TRBV27,.,TGTGCCAGCAGTTCCCACGGTGGGAGCAATCAGCCCCAGCATTTT,CASSSHGGSNQPQHF
.,TRBJ2-7,TRBV6-1,TRBD2,TGTGCCAGCAGTGAGGGGTCGGGAGGGCCCTACGAGCAGTACTTC,CASSEGSGGPYEQYF
.,TRBJ2-2,TRBV9,.,TGTGCCAGCAGCGTAGTCTTCCTTCCACTAGGGTCTAGCCCGAACACCGGGGAGCTGTTTTTT,CASSVVFLPLGSSPNTGELFF
.,TRBJ2-2,TRBV6-1,TRBD2,TGTGCCAGCAGTGAACTAGCGGTGAACACCGGGGAGCTGTTTTTT,CASSELAVNTGELFF
once,TRBJ1-1,TRBV10-3,.,TGTGCCATCAGTTTTGGCGACAGGAACACTGAAGCTTTCTTT,CAISFGDRNTEAFF
.,TRBJ2-7,TRBV14,TRBD1,TGTGCCAGCAGTCCGGACAGGGGTTTCAGCGAGCAGTACTTC,CASSPDRGFSEQYF
.,TRBJ2-3,TRBV28,TRBD2,TGTGCCAGCAGGGAGCGGGGGAGCACAGATACGCAGTATTTT,CASRERGSTDTQYF
.,TRBJ1-2,TRBV7-9,.,TGTGCCAGCAGCTTAGAAGACAGCTATGGCTACACCTTC,CASSLEDSYGYTF
.,TRBJ2-5,TRBV14,.,TGTGCCAGCAGCCAAGAGACCGGGGAAGAGACCCAGTACTTC,CASSQETGEETQYF
.,TRBJ2-1,TRBV29-1,TRBD2,TGCAGCGTTGAAGACGCTGCGGGAGGCTGGGAGCAGTTCTTC,CSVEDAAGGWEQFF
once,TRBJ1-2,TRBV27,TRBD1,TGTGCCAGCAGTTCTCCCGGGACAGGGGGGGGCTACACCTTC,CASSSPGTGGGYTF
.,TRBJ1-3,TRBV9,.,TGTGCCAGCAGCGTAGGAGCAAGCTCGACATCTGGAAACACCATATATTTT,CASSVGASSTSGNTIYF
.,TRBJ2-1,TRBV28,TRBD1,TGTGCCAGCAGTTCAGGACAGGGGGCTTACTATGAGCAGTTCTTC,CASSSGQGAYYEQFF
.,TRBJ1-1,TRBV6-5,.,TGTGCCAGCAGTTACGGGGTGCAGGGTTTGTACACTGAAGCTTTCTTT,CASSYGVQGLYTEAFF
.,TRBJ2-2,TRBV27,TRBD1,TGTGCCAGCCTCGACAGGGGGAACACCGGGGAGCTGTTTTTT,CASLDRGNTGELFF
once,TRBJ2-7,TRBV4-3,.,TGCGCCAGCAGCCAAGATGCCGAGTCCTACGAGCAGTACTTC,CASSQDAESYEQYF
.,TRBJ2-5,TRBV10-3,.,TGTGCCATCAGTGAAGGGAATAGAGAGACCCAGTACTTC,CAISEGNRETQYF
.,TRBJ2-1,TRBV27,.,TGTGCCAGCAGTTTTTCACAAGTCAATGAGCAGTTCTTC,CASSFSQVNEQFF
.,TRBJ1-4,TRBV27,TRBD1,TGTGCCAGCAGTAAAATACCGGGACAGGATAAAAAACTGTTTTTT,CASSKIPGQDKKLFF
.,TRBJ2-2,TRBV28,TRBD1,TGTGCCAGCAGTCCAGGGACAGAGGCGTACACCGGGGAGCTGTTTTTT,CASSPGTEAYTGELFF
.,TRBJ2-3,TRBV4-1,.,TGCGCCAGCAGCCAAGGGTGGGATCTCATCGCAGATACGCAGTATTTT,CASSQGWDLIADTQYF
once,TRBJ1-1,TRBV7-3,.,TGTGCCAGCAGCTTAAGTGGCGGGAACACTGAAGCTTTCTTT,CASSLSGGNTEAFF
once,TRBJ2-5,TRBV7-8,.,TGTGCCAGCAGCTTAGACTTCCAAGAGACCCAGTACTTC,CASSLDFQETQYF
.,TRBJ1-2,TRBV5-5,TRBD1,TGTGCCAGCACCTTAGACAGGGGCTATGGCTACACCTTC,CASTLDRGYGYTF
.,TRBJ2-1,TRBV11-2,TRBD2,TGTGCCAGCAGCACTAGCGGGGGGAAGGTCTACAATGAGCAGTTCTTC,CASSTSGGKVYNEQFF
.,TRBJ2-7,TRBV27,.,TGTGCCAGCAGTCGGGGAGGGGGCGAGCAGTACTTC,CASSRGGGEQYF
.,TRBJ2-3,TRBV9,.,TGTGCCAGCAGCGCCGGGGGGCAGGGCCCTCGGTTAGATACGCAGTATTTT,CASSAGGQGPRLDTQYF
.,TRBJ1-1,TRBV15,.,TGTGCCACCAGCCCAGATTTACAATGGCAGGGAGCTTTCTTT,CATSPDLQWQGAFF